This T cell receptor beta chain was found in a study of PD-1 blockade in classical Hodgkin lymphoma. V gave up 0 bases and J gave up 2 bases, with 9 bases separating them. The CDR3 has 15 amino acids. Germline V CDR1 and CDR2: SGHRS, YFSETQ. Findings and limits, study-wide: Baseline TCR diversity was reportedly lower in newly diagnosed patients than in healthy donors. It was reported as lower still in relapsed/refractory patients.

Points on this clone: Antigen: not known.

Time point here: newly diagnosed, previously untreated cHL patient sample. Thawed PBMCs were the source of CD4+ T cells, purified by magnetic negative selection. The repertoire was sequenced with immunoSEQ multiplex PCR; TCRdb's copy has only in-frame clones and lacks some. The sample lists tens of thousands of clones, around 90% occurring once. Sequences were obtained from CD4+ T cells from blood. The chain employs TRBV5-1 and TRBJ2-1; perhaps TRBD1 as D (6 bases). The clonotype was recovered from a human donor with classical Hodgkin lymphoma. This chain's CDR3 is CASSLVTGTYNEQFF. Written as DNA, the CDR3 is TGCGCCAGCAGCTTGGTAACAGGGACCTACAATGAGCAGTTCTTC.